Listed below are T cell receptor beta chains from one sample, sequenced in a study of T cell responses to AZD1222 COVID-19 vaccine. Produced via immunoSEQ multiplex PCR; TCRdb's table is partial and in-frame only. This table has 85,000 to 90,000 clones, approximately 89% appearing once. This sample comprised peripheral blood, obtained 28 days after the second AZD1222 dose. All receptors derive from an adult who received the AZD1222 COVID-19 vaccine. The CDR3 runs from the conserved cysteine through the conserved F or W. D genes are given only for firm matches. A row's size may be missing; if present it is once, few, many or a size class.

J,D,V,size,DNA,CDR3
TRBJ2-5,TRBD2,TRBV4-2,-,TGTGCCAGCAGCAACCCCGGGACTAGTTTTGAGACCCAGTACTTC,CASSNPGTSFETQYF
TRBJ2-7,TRBD1,TRBV5-5,-,TGTGCCAGCAGCTCACCTTCAGACAGGGTTATATACGAGCAGTACTTC,CASSSPSDRVIYEQYF
TRBJ2-5,TRBD2,TRBV11-3,-,TGTGCCAGCAGCTCAAGGACTAGAAAAGAGACCCAGTACTTC,CASSSRTRKETQYF
TRBJ2-2,TRBD1,TRBV5-4,-,TGTGCCAGCAGCCAGGACAGGGTACCCGGGGAGCTGTTTTTT,CASSQDRVPGELFF
TRBJ1-4,TRBD1,TRBV10-3,-,TGTGCCATCAGTGAGCGGACAGGGGCGACTAATGAAAAACTGTTTTTT,CAISERTGATNEKLFF
TRBJ1-1,-,TRBV27,-,TGTGCCAGCGCTCACAGGCCTAACACTGAAGCTTTCTTT,CASAHRPNTEAFF
TRBJ2-3,-,TRBV12-5,-,TGTGCTAGTGGTTTGAAGTCGGTAGGGTCAGATACGCAGTATTTT,CASGLKSVGSDTQYF
TRBJ1-6,-,TRBV6-1,-,TGTGCCAGCAGTGAATTGTCAGGTGCGGTTTCACCCCTCCACTTT,CASSELSGAVSPLHF
TRBJ1-1,-,TRBV29-1,-,TGCAGCGTTGAGGGTATTACAGGGATTGTGGACACTGAAGCTTTCTTT,CSVEGITGIVDTEAFF
TRBJ2-3,TRBD2,TRBV9,-,TGTGCCAGCAGCATTAGCGGGTCCACAGATACGCAGTATTTT,CASSISGSTDTQYF
TRBJ1-2,TRBD1,TRBV27,-,TGTGCCAGCAGAACAGGGGTAGGCTACACCTTC,CASRTGVGYTF
TRBJ1-2,-,TRBV19,-,TGTGCCAGTAGTATTGGAGGGATCTATGGCTACACCTTC,CASSIGGIYGYTF
TRBJ2-1,TRBD2,TRBV5-1,-,TGCGCCAGCAGACAAACCGGGACTAACAATGAGCAGTTCTTC,CASRQTGTNNEQFF
TRBJ1-6,-,TRBV27,once,TGTGCCAGAGCCGGTCATCGAGGGTCACCCCTCCACTTT,CARAGHRGSPLHF
TRBJ1-2,TRBD1,TRBV6-5,-,TGTGCCAGCAGTTCCGGGACAGGCGTCATCTTCTACACCTTC,CASSSGTGVIFYTF
TRBJ2-2,-,TRBV3-1/TRBV3-2,-,TGTGCCAGCAGCCCGAGACTAGGTCGCACCGGGGAGCTGTTTTTT,CASSPRLGRTGELFF
TRBJ2-1,-,TRBV20-1,once,TGCAGTGCTAGAGGGTACAATGAGCAGTTCTTC,CSARGYNEQFF
TRBJ2-7,-,TRBV27,-,TGTGCCAGCAGTTTAATGTACAGCTCGTCCTACGAGCAGTACTTC,CASSLMYSSSYEQYF
TRBJ1-2,TRBD1,TRBV14,-,TGTGCCAGCAGCCTAAGACAGGGGATGAATGGCTACACCTTC,CASSLRQGMNGYTF
TRBJ2-1,TRBD2,TRBV27,-,TGTGCCAGCAGTCCCTTGGCGGGGGGACCAATGGAGCAGTTCTTC,CASSPLAGGPMEQFF
TRBJ1-5,-,TRBV27,-,TGTGCCAGCAGTCTCCTCGCGGGGCCGAATCAGCCCCAGCATTTT,CASSLLAGPNQPQHF
TRBJ1-1,-,TRBV3-1/TRBV3-2,once,TGTGCCAGCAGCCAAGGTGCGTGGAACATGAACACTGAAGCTTTCTTT,CASSQGAWNMNTEAFF